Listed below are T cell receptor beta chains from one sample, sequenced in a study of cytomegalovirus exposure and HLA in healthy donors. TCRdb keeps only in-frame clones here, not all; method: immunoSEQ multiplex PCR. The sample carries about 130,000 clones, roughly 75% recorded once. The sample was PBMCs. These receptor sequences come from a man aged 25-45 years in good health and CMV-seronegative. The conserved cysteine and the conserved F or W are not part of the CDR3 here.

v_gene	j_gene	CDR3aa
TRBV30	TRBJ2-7	AWSVGAGAYEQY
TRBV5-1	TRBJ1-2	ASSLSRGDYGYT
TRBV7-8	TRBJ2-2	ASSLGGANTGELF
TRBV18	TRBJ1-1	ASSPPPTPGGRIPEAF
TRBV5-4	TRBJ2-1	ASSLAWTSGNNEQF
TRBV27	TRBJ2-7	ASSSGGYEQY
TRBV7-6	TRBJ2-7	ASSLGPGGSYEQY
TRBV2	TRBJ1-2	ASSLRGAGYGYT
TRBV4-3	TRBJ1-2	ASSQVIEGHGYT
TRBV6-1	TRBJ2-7	ASSDGSDVQAAHEQY
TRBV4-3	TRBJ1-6	ASSQDRAGGFPLH
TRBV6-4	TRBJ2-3	ATRQKASADTQY
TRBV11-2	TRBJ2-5	ASSRHGETQY
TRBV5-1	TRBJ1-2	ASRVGEYGYT